This T cell receptor (beta chain) was recorded in a study of technical replicates of blood from a few donors. TCRdb's copy holds only in-frame clones and misses some; the assay was immunoSEQ multiplex PCR. The sample lists some 80,000 clones, approximately 94% occurring once. V shed 1 base, J shed 8 bases, and the junction held 4 bases outside the gene matches. This CDR3 spans 15 amino acids. Germline CDR1 reads MGHRA; CDR2 reads YSYEKL. This clone was found once. Sequences were obtained from T cells isolated from PBMCs. The rearrangement joins TRBV4-1 to TRBJ2-1; TRBD2 matches at 11 bases. This TCR came from a human donor in good health. In DNA form, the CDR3 reads TGCGCCAGCAGCCAAGTAACTAGCGGGAGTGATGAGCAGTTCTTC. This codes for CASSQVTSGSDEQFF.